This TCR beta chain was sequenced during a study of blood T cell repertoires in COVID-19. Authors' analysis steps: Researchers report that nucleated cell counts were estimated from reference gene primer amplification. Measured with immunoSEQ multiplex PCR; TCRdb has only the in-frame clones, and not every one. V and J calls and clone size are given by that table; D and trimming were obtained from the DNA. The sample has a few hundred thousand clones; approximately 86% are singletons. The CDR3 totals 14 residues. Between the trimmed V and J ends, which lost 5 bases and 3 bases, there was a span of 10 bases. Germline V lookup: CDR1 SGHVS, CDR2 FQNEAQ.

The V gene is TRBV7-8, the J gene TRBJ1-4; D possibly corresponds to TRBD1 (5 bases). Specimen: peripheral blood. This clonotype was obtained from a woman in her seventies with active or convalescent COVID-19. DNA of the CDR3: TGTGCCAGCAGCCTAGGGGCCTCTAATGAAAAACTGTTTTTT. This translates into CASSLGASNEKLFF.